Below, one T cell receptor (beta chain) is given with its context. Its specificity is not known. The CDR3 has 11 residues. The germline V and J ends were trimmed by 8 bases and 5 bases, with 12 bases remaining between them. Germline V CDR1 and CDR2: SQVTM, ANQGSEA. Populations obtained by sorting all exceeded 95% purity. The entry originates in a study of beta chain features in type 1 diabetes. Isolated RNA was reverse transcribed in full, so expressed TCRB transcripts were sequenced. This table comes from immunoSEQ multiplex PCR, and its TCRdb copy is limited to in-frame clones, with some not included. Of around 450,000 clones in the sample, 11% were seen once. Study outcomes and limitations: For patients and controls alike, PCR might favor shorter templates to the same degree.

The rearrangement joins TRBV29-1 to TRBJ2-5, with unresolved D. Sequences were obtained from naive CD4+ T cells from blood. The origin of this receptor is a woman aged 18-35 years in good health. CDR3 in amino acids: CSPLRSETQYF. The CDR3 DNA reads as TGCAGCCCCCTCAGGAGTGAGACCCAGTACTTC.